The 26 T cell receptor beta chains below all came from one sample that was sequenced in a study of blood T cell repertoires in COVID-19 (TCRdb year 2020). To prepare the library, the immunoSEQ multiplex PCR assay was applied. The source is immuneACCESS, and TCRdb retained only in-frame sequences with V and J called. Part of the clones is not carried over; for the studies checked, unresolved V genes explain less than half of this, and the remainder is unexplained. The sample records roughly 30,000 clones, approximately 82% of which are singletons. The ten largest clonotypes hold roughly 7.4% of the sample. The sample taken for sequencing was peripheral blood. Receptors were obtained from a woman between 55 and 75 years old with acute or convalescent COVID-19.

V is TRBV15 and J is TRBJ1-4, with 9 nucleotides matching TRBD1. V dropped 0 bases and J dropped 1; count of bases not matched to a gene: 3. CDR1 LNHNV and CDR2 YYDKDF come from the germline V gene (reference sequence). The CDR3 is made up of 17 amino acids. The CDR3 DNA reads TGTGCCACCAGCAGAGATTCGGACAGGGGAACTAATGAAAAACTGTTTTTT. Residues: CATSRDSDRGTNEKLFF.

The chain joins TRBV4-1 to TRBJ1-1; tentatively, D is TRBD1 (5 bases). The CDR3 extends over 14 amino acids. Trimming stripped 1 base from V and 1 base from J, with 7 bases between. Looked up from germline, CDR1 is MGHRA and CDR2 is YSYEKL. This chain's CDR3 is CASSQVTGNTEAFF. The DNA of the CDR3 is TGCGCCAGCAGCCAAGTCACAGGGAACACTGAAGCTTTCTTT.

This clone has just one count. This sequence joins TRBV9 and TRBJ1-1; TRBD1 is a possible D gene (6 bases). V dropped 3 bases and J dropped 8 bases, with 14 bases sitting between them. This CDR3 has 13 residues. Germline V CDR1 and CDR2: SGDLS, YYNGEE. CDR3 amino acids: CASSGSGDKEAFF. In nucleotides, the CDR3 is TGTGCCAGCAGCGGTTCAGGGGACAAGGAAGCTTTCTTT.

The chain carries TRBV7-3 and TRBJ1-1; tentatively, D is TRBD1 (6 bases). This CDR3 is 13 amino acids long. The V gene lost 0 bases and the J gene lost 6 bases, with 8 bases spanning the gap. The germline CDR1 and CDR2 sequences are SGHTA and FQGTGA. CDR3 sequence: CASSLTRTAEAFF. In DNA, the CDR3 is TGTGCCAGCAGCTTAACAAGGACAGCTGAAGCTTTCTTT. The entire variable domain, with the rest obtained from reference TRBV7-3 and TRBJ1-1, is as follows: GAGVSQTPSNKVTEKGKYVELRCDPISGHTALYWYRQSLGQGPEFLIYFQGTGAADDSGLPNDRFFAVRPEGSVSTLKIQRTERGDSAVYLCASSLTRTAEAFFGQGTRLTVV.

The rearrangement links TRBV12-3 or TRBV12-4 to TRBJ2-7; 7 bases agree with TRBD1. The CDR3 runs 13 residues. The ends lost 5 bases at V and 2 bases at J; junction bases unmatched: 3. The CDR3: CASSMDRPYEQYF. The CDR3 coding sequence is TGTGCCAGCAGTATGGACAGGCCCTACGAGCAGTACTTC.

CDR3 nucleotide sequence: TGTGCCAGTAAGGTGGGAGAGGGCTCGAATCAGCCCCAGCATTTT. Protein sequence: CASKVGEGSNQPQHF. The chain couples TRBV19 to TRBJ1-5; D is undetermined. V was shortened by 7 bases and J by 4 bases, with 17 bases between the two germline ends. CDR3 length: 15 residues. Germline V gives CDR1 LNHDA, CDR2 SQIVND (reference sequence).

This clone occurred a few times. The chain has TRBV30 and TRBJ1-2; D unclear. CDR3 length: 11 residues. The V gene's germline CDR1 is GTSNPN and CDR2 SVGIG (reference sequence). Between the trimmed V and J ends, which lost 2 bases and 1 base, there was a span of 2 bases. CDR3 in DNA: TGTGCCTGGAGTCTTAACTATGGCTACACCTTC. Translation gives CAWSLNYGYTF.

The chain has TRBV24-1 and TRBJ1-2, with D unclear. This CDR3 has 11 amino acids. The ends were cut back, 5 bases at V and 2 bases at J, with 2 bases in the middle. Germline V gives CDR1 KGHDR, CDR2 SFDVKD. CDR3: CATSVNYGYTF. In nucleotides, the CDR3 is TGTGCCACCAGTGTAAACTATGGCTACACCTTC.

This clone was observed a few times. The chain joins TRBV19 to TRBJ1-5; D remains ambiguous. CDR1 is LNHDA and CDR2 is SQIVND in the germline V gene (reference sequence). The germline V and J ends were trimmed by 4 bases and 5 bases, with 9 bases remaining between them. CDR3 length: 13 amino acids. CDR3 in DNA: TGTGCCAGTAGTACGTGGAGGGATCAGCCCCAGCATTTT. Translation gives CASSTWRDQPQHF.

This chain links TRBV5-1 with TRBJ2-1; D may be TRBD2 (6 bases). This CDR3 has 21 amino acids. Germline lookup yields CDR1 SGHRS and CDR2 YFSETQ. Trimming left V 0 bases short and J 1 base short, with 26 bases between. As DNA, the CDR3 is TGCGCCAGCAGCTTGGCTACCGGGACTCCAATAGGGTTCGATTCCTACAATGAGCAGTTCTTC. Residues: CASSLATGTPIGFDSYNEQFF.

Only one count was recorded for this clone. The chain is built from TRBV6-5 and TRBJ2-7; 7 bases agree with TRBD2. The CDR3 totals 15 residues. Looked up from germline, CDR1 is MNHEY and CDR2 is SVGAGI. Trimming at V came to 7 bases and at J to 0 bases, leaving 9 bases not matched to a gene. CDR3: CASTEREGSSYEQYF. CDR3 nucleotides: TGTGCCAGCACCGAAAGGGAGGGTTCCTCCTACGAGCAGTACTTC.

This clone was recorded a few times. The chain has TRBV10-3 and TRBJ1-3; D remains ambiguous. V gave up 5 bases and J gave up 0 bases, with 11 bases separating them. Germline-derived CDR1 and CDR2 are ENHRY and SYGVKD. The CDR3 has 15 amino acids. CDR3 nucleotide sequence: TGTGCCATCAGTTCCGGACGGGACTCTGGAAACACCATATATTTT. As protein: CAISSGRDSGNTIYF.

This chain connects TRBV3-1 (or the pseudogene TRBV3-2) to TRBJ1-3; no clear D gene. V dropped 4 bases and J dropped 1 base, with 5 bases sitting between them. CDR1 and CDR2 from the germline V gene are LGHDT and YNNKEL (reference sequence). The CDR3 sequence is 13 residues long. CDR3 amino acids: CASSLVSGNTIYF. CDR3 sequence (DNA): TGTGCCAGCAGCCTCGTTTCTGGAAACACCATATATTTT.

The chain combines TRBV7-9 with TRBJ1-5; 8 nucleotides agree with TRBD1. With V trimmed by 5 bases and J by 7 bases, 4 bases remained unmatched. Germline CDR1 SEHNR, CDR2 FQNEAQ (reference sequence). CDR3 length equals 13 residues. The CDR3 region is CASSQDRVQPQHF. CDR3 DNA: TGTGCCAGCAGCCAGGACAGGGTCCAGCCCCAGCATTTT. The variable domain in full, completed from reference TRBV7-9 and TRBJ1-5, reads DTGVSQNPRHKITKRGQNVTFRCDPISEHNRLYWYRQTLGQGPEFLTYFQNEAQLEKSRLLSDRFSAERPKGSFSTLEIQRTEQGDSAMYLCASSQDRVQPQHFGDGTRLSIL.

Of note for this clone: One end of the junction is discordant with germline, which a read error may explain. This rearrangement joins TRBV2 to TRBJ1-2; D gene unclear. CDR3 length: 13 amino acids. Germline V CDR1 and CDR2: SNHLY, FYNNEI. CDR3 in DNA: TGTGCCAGCAGGGAAGGGCTCAACTATGGCTACACCTTC. Encoded protein: CASREGLNYGYTF.

V and J are TRBV28 and TRBJ2-2, with 12 bases fitting TRBD2. CDR1 MDHEN and CDR2 SYDVKM come from the germline V gene. After removal of 5 bases from V and 1 base from J, the junction contained 11 bases not matched to a gene. The CDR3 is made up of 19 amino acids. CDR3 in amino acids: CASSETSGGWWGNTGELFF. The CDR3 DNA reads as TGTGCCAGCAGTGAGACTAGCGGGGGCTGGTGGGGGAACACCGGGGAGCTGTTTTTT.

Only a few counts were recorded for this clone. The rearrangement uses TRBV10-2 and TRBJ2-4; the D gene is possibly TRBD2 (7 bases). Trimming removed 6 bases at V and 6 bases at J, with 15 bases between. Per the germline V gene, CDR1 is WSHSY and CDR2 is SAAADI. The CDR3 sequence is 14 residues long. CDR3 DNA: TGCGCCAGCAGCGAACAGGGCGGGGGAAACATTCAGTACTTC. Protein product: CASSEQGGGNIQYF.

This chain links TRBV5-6 with TRBJ1-1; D not resolved. This CDR3 has 15 amino acids. Between the trimmed V and J ends, which lost 3 bases and 4 bases, there was a span of 16 bases. The germline gives CDR1 SGHDT, CDR2 YYEEEE. CDR3 nucleotides: TGTGCCAGCAGCTCGGTAGGAGGGATGGCCACTGAAGCTTTCTTT. Its protein product is CASSSVGGMATEAFF.

The rearrangement links TRBV19 to TRBJ1-5, with no clear D. CDR3 length equals 15 residues. Germline-derived CDR1 and CDR2 are LNHDA and SQIVND (reference sequence). V dropped 1 base and J dropped 0 bases, with 7 bases sitting between them. The CDR3 reads CASSIVSDSNQPQHF. CDR3 coding DNA: TGTGCCAGTAGTATAGTTTCAGATAGCAATCAGCCCCAGCATTTT. The full variable domain, completed using reference TRBV19 and TRBJ1-5, is DGGITQSPKYLFRKEGQNVTLSCEQNLNHDAMYWYRQDPGQGLRLIYYSQIVNDFQKGDIAEGYSVSREKKESFPLTVTSAQKNPTAFYLCASSIVSDSNQPQHFGDGTRLSIL.

This chain links TRBV27 with TRBJ1-1; D uncertain. Trimming cost V 3 bases and J 1 base, with 12 bases left between them. Per the germline V gene, CDR1 is MNHEY and CDR2 is SMNVEV (reference sequence). The CDR3 spans 15 residues. The CDR3 spells CASSFKEGRNTEAFF. The CDR3 DNA reads TGTGCCAGCAGTTTTAAAGAGGGAAGGAACACTGAAGCTTTCTTT.

The V gene is TRBV28, the J gene TRBJ1-5, with TRBD1 matching over 10 bases. The germline CDR1 and CDR2 sequences are MDHEN and SYDVKM. The V gene end was trimmed by 8 bases and the J gene end by 4 bases; junction bases not matched to a gene: 14. The CDR3 extends over 17 amino acids. The CDR3: CASRGSGQGISNQPQHF. The CDR3 nucleotides are TGTGCCAGCCGGGGCTCGGGACAGGGGATCTCAAATCAGCCCCAGCATTTT.

The gene calls are TRBV6-5 and TRBJ1-5, with TRBD1 matching over 8 bases. The CDR3 spans 15 residues. Germline loops: CDR1 MNHEY, CDR2 SVGAGI. V shed 5 bases, J shed 7 bases, and the junction held 10 bases outside the gene matches. CDR3 sequence: CASSRGQGVGQPQHF. CDR3 sequence (DNA): TGTGCCAGCAGTCGAGGACAGGGAGTAGGGCAGCCCCAGCATTTT.

The chain joins TRBV10-3 to TRBJ1-1, with D uncertain. Germline CDR1 is ENHRY and CDR2 is SYGVKD. The CDR3 contains 13 residues. Trimming stripped 7 bases from V and 4 bases from J, with 13 bases between. The CDR3 region has the DNA TGTGCCATCAATTCTATCTCCCTCACTGAAGCTTTCTTT. It specifies CAINSISLTEAFF.

This chain joins TRBV6-1 and TRBJ2-1; 14 bases align to TRBD2. CDR3 length equals 15 residues. J lost 8 bases, V lost 6 bases, and 6 bases had no gene match. Per the germline V gene, CDR1 is MNHNS and CDR2 is SASEGT. Written as DNA, the CDR3 is TGTGCCAGCAGACCCGGGACTAGCGGGGGATATGAGCAGTTCTTC. As protein: CASRPGTSGGYEQFF.

V and J are TRBV6-1 and TRBJ2-7; TRBD1 might be the D (5 bases). V was cut by 5 bases and J by 4 bases, with 9 bases left in between. This CDR3 contains 12 residues. Looked up from germline, CDR1 is MNHNS and CDR2 is SASEGT. DNA of the CDR3: TGTGCCAGCAGTTCAAAGGGGTACGAGCAGTACTTC. Its translation is CASSSKGYEQYF.

The CDR3 here is CASKMSSNSPLHF. The CDR3 nucleotides are TGTGCCAGTAAAATGAGCTCTAATTCACCCCTCCACTTT. The V call is TRBV19, the J call TRBJ1-6; no clear D gene. The V and J ends lost 7 bases and 6 bases respectively, with 10 bases between them. The CDR3 is 13 residues long. Germline V gene lookup returns CDR1 LNHDA and CDR2 SQIVND (reference sequence).